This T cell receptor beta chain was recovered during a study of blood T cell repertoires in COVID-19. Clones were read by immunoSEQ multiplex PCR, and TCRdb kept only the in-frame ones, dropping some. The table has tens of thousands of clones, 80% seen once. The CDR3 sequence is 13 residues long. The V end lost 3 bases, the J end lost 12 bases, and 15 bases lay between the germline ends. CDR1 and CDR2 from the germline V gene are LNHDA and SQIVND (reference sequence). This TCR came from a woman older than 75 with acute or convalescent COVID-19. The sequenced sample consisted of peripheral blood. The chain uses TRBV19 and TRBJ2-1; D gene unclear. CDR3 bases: TGTGCCAGTAGTATTGGTGCCCTGAGAACGCAGTTCTTC. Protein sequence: CASSIGALRTQFF.